The 19 T cell receptor beta chains given below trace back to one sample, sequenced in a study of CD8 T cells in ankylosing spondylitis. TCRdb re-derived calls from the 5' RACE reads in MiXCR, one entry per CDR3 protein. This repertoire shows about 340,000 distinct CDR3 sequences, 14% to 15% found once; its top ten account for about 1.1%. The sample consisted of blood, either unsorted or a sorted T cell fraction (not recorded which). These receptors were collected from a male donor with ankylosing spondylitis or in good health (not recorded which).

CDR3 DNA sequence: TGCGCCAGCAGCTTGATAACAGGGGCCCTGAACACTGAAGCTTTCTTT. It specifies CASSLITGALNTEAFF. The J gene is TRBJ1-1, the V gene TRBV5-1; 7 positions match TRBD1. The V and J ends lost 1 base and 0 bases, in that order; junction bases with no gene match: 6. The germline V gene encodes CDR1 SGHRS and CDR2 YFSETQ. This CDR3 has 16 residues.

This chain uses TRBV5-1 with TRBJ1-1; 7 nucleotides match TRBD1. CDR1 is SGHRS, CDR2 YFSETQ, per germline. The CDR3 covers 17 residues. Trimming took 1 base from V and 8 from J; bases not matched to a gene: 17. CDR3 region: CASSLTRQGRGGQEAFF. Here the CDR3 DNA reads TGCGCCAGCAGCTTGACTCGACAGGGCCGAGGTGGTCAAGAAGCTTTCTTT.

This clonotype was counted a few times. The V and J genes are TRBV2 and TRBJ2-1; 10 bases fit TRBD2. V lost 7 bases, J lost 3 bases, and 3 bases stayed unmatched. Germline CDR1 reads SNHLY; CDR2 reads FYNNEI. This CDR3 has 14 amino acids. The CDR3 here is CASIPSGSYNEQFF. CDR3 DNA sequence: TGTGCCAGCATCCCTAGCGGGAGCTACAATGAGCAGTTCTTC.

This clonotype was recorded a few times. The CDR3 bases are TGCAGTGCTAGAGGGGATGGGCTCGGGATGAACACTGAAGCTTTCTTT. It translates to CSARGDGLGMNTEAFF. This chain joins TRBV20-1 and TRBJ1-1; D not resolved. The germline gives CDR1 DFQATT, CDR2 SNEGSKA (reference sequence). The V and J ends lost 1 base and 0 bases respectively, with 15 bases between them. The CDR3 totals 16 residues.

At least ten counts were recorded for this clonotype. The V gene is TRBV5-1, the J gene TRBJ2-1, with TRBD1 as a possible D gene (6 bases). The germline V gene has CDR1 SGHRS and CDR2 YFSETQ. The CDR3 is made up of 13 amino acids. The V and J ends lost 0 bases and 8 bases respectively, with 9 bases between them. The CDR3 protein is CASSLGRTDEQFF. CDR3 coding DNA: TGCGCCAGCAGCTTGGGGAGGACAGATGAGCAGTTCTTC.

This clonotype was observed many times. The chain employs TRBV12-3 or TRBV12-4 and TRBJ1-2; D uncertain. The CDR3 extends over 12 amino acids. V lost 1 base to trimming and J lost 2 bases, with 2 bases between them. CDR3 amino acids: CASSLGNYGYTF. For the CDR3, the DNA is TGTGCCAGCAGTTTAGGGAACTATGGCTACACCTTC.

The chain couples TRBV3-1 to TRBJ1-3; TRBD1 might be the D (5 bases). Trimming took 3 bases from V and 3 from J, leaving 12 bases between them. CDR1 is LGHDT, CDR2 YNNKEL, per germline (reference sequence). The CDR3 extends over 15 amino acids. The CDR3 sequence: CASSQEGTFGNTIYF. The CDR3 DNA reads as TGTGCCAGCAGCCAGGAGGGGACCTTTGGAAACACCATATATTTT. Variable domain in full (rest from reference TRBV3-1 and TRBJ1-3): DTAVSQTPKYLVTQMGNDKSIKCEQNLGHDTMYWYKQDSKKFLKIMFSYNNKELIINETVPNRFSPKSPDKAHLNLHINSLELGDSAVYFCASSQEGTFGNTIYFGEGSWLTVV.

The chain uses TRBV27 and TRBJ2-2; 7 positions agree with TRBD2. The J segment lost 5 bases and the V segment lost 7 bases, leaving 13 bases of the junction unmatched. The V gene's germline CDR1 is MNHEY and CDR2 SMNVEV (reference sequence). The CDR3 runs to 16 residues. This CDR3 reads CASIRVWEGSTGELFF. CDR3 coding DNA: TGTGCCAGCATCCGGGTATGGGAGGGCTCGACCGGGGAGCTGTTTTTT.

This chain connects TRBV20-1 to TRBJ2-2; possibly TRBD2 for D (5 bases). CDR1 and CDR2 (germline): DFQATT, SNEGSKA (reference sequence). The CDR3 contains 14 residues. With 3 bases removed from V and 2 bases from J, the gap between germline ends came to 10 bases. The chain's CDR3 is CSARGAFNTGELFF. CDR3 bases: TGCAGTGCTAGGGGAGCGTTCAACACCGGGGAGCTGTTTTTT.

This clonotype has more than one count but fewer than ten. V and J are TRBV6-1 and TRBJ2-4; 9 positions agree with TRBD1. CDR3 length equals 13 residues. Losses at the gene ends were 6 bases for V and 14 bases for J; bases not matched to a gene: 11. Germline V CDR1 and CDR2: MNHNS, SASEGT. The CDR3 reads CASRPEQGAREYF. CDR3 bases: TGTGCCAGCAGGCCGGAACAGGGGGCTAGGGAGTACTTC.

The chain combines TRBV20-1 with TRBJ1-2; the D gene is possibly TRBD1 (5 bases). Germline-derived CDR1 and CDR2 are DFQATT and SNEGSKA (reference sequence). Trimming cost V 7 bases and J 6 bases, with 18 bases left between them. The CDR3 sequence is 13 residues long. The CDR3 DNA is TGCAGTGTGGTAAGGGGAAGTACGGATGGCTACACCTTC. It yields the protein CSVVRGSTDGYTF.

This clonotype occurred a few times. The V gene is TRBV9, the J gene TRBJ2-5; TRBD2 matches at 7 bases. The CDR3 runs to 14 residues. V lost 0 bases, J lost 7 bases, and 6 bases stayed unmatched. Germline CDR1 SGDLS, CDR2 YYNGEE. This CDR3 reads CASSVELARGTQYF. CDR3 nucleotides: TGTGCCAGCAGCGTAGAACTAGCGAGAGGGACCCAGTACTTC.

The chain couples TRBV20-1 to TRBJ1-1; 9 bases align to TRBD1. Trimming cost V 5 bases and J 5 bases; bases outside gene matches: 9. The length of the CDR3 is 14 residues. Germline CDR1 DFQATT, CDR2 SNEGSKA (reference sequence). Written as DNA, the CDR3 is TGCAGTGCTGACCGACAGGGGGTGAGGACTGAAGCTTTCTTT. Its protein is CSADRQGVRTEAFF.

In its sample, this clonotype was seen many times. The CDR3 loop reads CASSLTLGQDTGELFF. DNA for the CDR3: TGTGCCAGCAGCCTTACGCTGGGACAGGACACCGGGGAGCTGTTTTTT. The chain carries TRBV4-2 and TRBJ2-2; TRBD1 matches at 8 bases. CDR1 LGHNA and CDR2 YNFKEQ come from the germline V gene. The CDR3 loop spans 16 amino acids. V lost 4 bases, J lost 3 bases, and 7 bases stayed unmatched.

This clonotype showed up just a few times. This chain joins TRBV12-3 or TRBV12-4 and TRBJ1-1; no reliable D call. The germline V and J ends were trimmed by 5 bases and 2 bases, with 12 bases remaining between them. This CDR3 contains 14 residues. CDR3 DNA: TGTGCCAGCAGTCCAAAGGAAATTAACACTGAAGCTTTCTTT. It is translated as CASSPKEINTEAFF.

This clonotype was seen only a few times. This sequence joins TRBV5-1 and TRBJ2-7; tentative D call: TRBD1 (5 bases). Trimming stripped 2 bases from V and 6 bases from J, with 15 bases between. CDR1 is SGHRS and CDR2 is YFSETQ in the germline V gene. The CDR3 totals 14 residues. CDR3 in amino acids: CASSFVGQAGEQYF. DNA for the CDR3: TGCGCCAGCAGCTTCGTAGGACAAGCCGGCGAGCAGTACTTC.

This clonotype occurred a few times. The V and J genes are TRBV4-1 and TRBJ1-5; D is perhaps TRBD1 (5 bases). V was cut by 0 bases and J by 2 bases, with 11 bases left in between. The CDR3 length is 16 residues. CDR1 and CDR2 (germline): MGHRA, YSYEKL. The CDR3 DNA sequence: TGCGCCAGCAGCCAAGATGAGGGGTCGGGCAATCAGCCCCAGCATTTT. This codes for CASSQDEGSGNQPQHF.

Many counts were recorded for this clonotype. The V gene is TRBV6-1, the J gene TRBJ2-5; D is unresolved. The germline V gene has CDR1 MNHNS and CDR2 SASEGT. This CDR3 is built from 15 residues. Trimming took 6 bases from V and 0 from J, leaving 14 bases between them. The CDR3 nucleotides are TGTGCCAGCAGCCCGGACGGAATGTACCAAGAGACCCAGTACTTC. This translates into CASSPDGMYQETQYF.

This clonotype was counted only a few times. This chain connects TRBV2 to TRBJ1-1; the D gene is possibly TRBD1 (5 bases). The germline V and J ends were trimmed by 7 bases and 0 bases, with 12 bases remaining between them. The germline CDR1 and CDR2 sequences are SNHLY and FYNNEI. This CDR3 contains 14 residues. The CDR3 sequence: CASTAQQVNTEAFF. The CDR3 coding sequence is TGTGCCAGCACCGCCCAACAGGTGAACACTGAAGCTTTCTTT.